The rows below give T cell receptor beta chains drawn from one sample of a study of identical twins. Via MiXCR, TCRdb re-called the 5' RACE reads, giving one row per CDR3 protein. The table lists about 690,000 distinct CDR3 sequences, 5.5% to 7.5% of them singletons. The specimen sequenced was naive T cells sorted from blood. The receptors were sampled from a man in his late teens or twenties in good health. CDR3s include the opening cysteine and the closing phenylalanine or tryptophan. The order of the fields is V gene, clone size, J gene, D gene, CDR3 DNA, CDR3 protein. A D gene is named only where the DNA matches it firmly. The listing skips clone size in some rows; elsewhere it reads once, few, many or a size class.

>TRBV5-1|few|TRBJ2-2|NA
TGCGCCAGTAACGAGAGGACAGGAGCCGAGCGGGAGAGCTCCGGGGAGCTGTTTTTT
CASNERTGAERESSGELFF
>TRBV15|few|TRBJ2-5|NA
TGTGCCACCAGCAGAGAAGTTAGCGGCGGACCGGGGACCCAGTACTTC
CATSREVSGGPGTQYF
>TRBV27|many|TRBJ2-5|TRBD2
TGTGCCAGCAGTACAATGGGGCTAGCGGGAGAGGAGACCCAGTACTTC
CASSTMGLAGEETQYF
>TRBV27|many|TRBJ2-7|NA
TGTGCCAGCAGTTGGGCACAGGACTACGAGCAGTACTTC
CASSWAQDYEQYF
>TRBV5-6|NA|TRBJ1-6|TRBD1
TGTGCCAGCAGCGCATACCGGGACAGGAATTCACCCCTCCACTTT
CASSAYRDRNSPLHF
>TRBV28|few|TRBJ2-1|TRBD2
TGTGCCAGCAGGCCTTCTAGCGGGTACAATGAGCAGTTCTTC
CASRPSSGYNEQFF
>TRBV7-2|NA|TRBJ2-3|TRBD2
TGTGCCAGCAGCTTAAGGTTTGGGGGGGTCGGTCAGCCCCAGTATTTT
CASSLRFGGVGQPQYF
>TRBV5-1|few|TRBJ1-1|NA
TGCGCCAGCAGAGGGGGTCCCACTGAAGCTTTCTTT
CASRGGPTEAFF
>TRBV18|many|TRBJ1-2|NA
TGTGCCAGCTCACCGGAGGGGTCCGTGTATGGCTACACCTTC
CASSPEGSVYGYTF
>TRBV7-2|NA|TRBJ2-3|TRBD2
TGTGCCAGCAGCGCCCTAGCGGGAGAAATGGGAGATACGCAGTATTTT
CASSALAGEMGDTQYF
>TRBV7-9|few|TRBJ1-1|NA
TGTGCCAGCAGCCCCAGTGGGAGGACTGAAGCTTTCTTT
CASSPSGRTEAFF
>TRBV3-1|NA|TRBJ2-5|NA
TGTGCCAGCAGCCATACCCCAAAGGCCCAGTACTTC
CASSHTPKAQYF
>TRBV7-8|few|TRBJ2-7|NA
TGTGCCAGCAGCTTAGGGGGCAGGGGAGGGTACGAGCAGTACTTC
CASSLGGRGGYEQYF
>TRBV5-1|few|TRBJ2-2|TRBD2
TGCGCCAGCAGTTCAGGGATTAGCGAGCCACCGGGAGGCACCGGGGAGCTGTTTTTT
CASSSGISEPPGGTGELFF
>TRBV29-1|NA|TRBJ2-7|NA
TGCAGCGTTTTTCATGTAGGAGGGTACGAGCAGTACTTC
CSVFHVGGYEQYF
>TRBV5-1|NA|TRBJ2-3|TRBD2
TGCGCCAGCGGGCTGACTAGCGGGAGAGCAGATACGCAGTATTTT
CASGLTSGRADTQYF
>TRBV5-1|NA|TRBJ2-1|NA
TGCGCCAGCAGCCCCGCCTTAGCCTCAGTGTCCTACAATGAGCAGTTCTTC
CASSPALASVSYNEQFF
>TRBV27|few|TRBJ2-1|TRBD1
TGTGCCAGCACCCCAGGGGGCGGTGGCAATGAGCAGTTCTTC
CASTPGGGGNEQFF